A selection of T cell receptor beta chains follows, all from one sample in a study of cytomegalovirus exposure and HLA in healthy donors. TCRdb keeps only in-frame clones here, not all; method: immunoSEQ multiplex PCR. The sample comprises about 100,000 clones, roughly three quarters of which are singletons, and under 4% rests with the top ten. Sequencing was done on a sample of PBMCs. These receptors came from a woman aged 40 to 50 in good health and CMV-seronegative. Both conserved end residues are part of each CDR3. A D gene is named only where the DNA matches it firmly. Clone size appears in some rows only: once, few, many, or a class for an expanded clone.

>.|TRBJ1-2|TRBV4-2|TRBD1
TGTGCCAGCAGCCAACCTGGACAGGGCTTAGGCTATGGCTACACCTTC
CASSQPGQGLGYGYTF
>.|TRBJ1-1|TRBV28|TRBD1
TGTGCCAGCAGTCTACAGGGGTTAGATGAAGCTTTCTTT
CASSLQGLDEAFF
>.|TRBJ1-5|TRBV6-5|TRBD1
TGTGCCACCGGAAGACAGGGGCTGGGCAATCAGCCCCAGCATTTT
CATGRQGLGNQPQHF
>.|TRBJ2-7|TRBV28|.
TGTGCCAGCAGTGACGGGACTCCTGGATCCTACGAGCAGTACTTC
CASSDGTPGSYEQYF
>.|TRBJ2-7|TRBV18|.
TGTGCCAGCTCACCATCGAGGGACATTACGGTCTACGAGCAGTACTTC
CASSPSRDITVYEQYF
>.|TRBJ2-7|TRBV30|TRBD1
TGTGCCTGGAGTGGACAGGGGGCTTACGAGCAGTACTTC
CAWSGQGAYEQYF
>.|TRBJ1-4|TRBV6-1|.
TGTGCCAGCAGTAAGACAGGCTTTAATGAAAAACTGTTTTTT
CASSKTGFNEKLFF
>few|TRBJ1-1|TRBV6-6|TRBD1
TGTGCCAGCAACGACAGGGGGCTCTGGGACACTGAAGCTTTCTTT
CASNDRGLWDTEAFF
>.|TRBJ1-1|TRBV7-2|.
TGTGCCAGCAGCTTTTTGGGGAGGGGCGGGGGCCGAACTGAAGCTTTCTTT
CASSFLGRGGGRTEAFF
>.|TRBJ1-1|TRBV4-1|TRBD1
TGCGCCAGCAGCCAGGGGACAGGGACCATAATGAACACTGAAGCTTTCTTT
CASSQGTGTIMNTEAFF
>.|TRBJ1-1|TRBV21-1|.
TGTGCCAGCAGCAAAGGGGCAGGGTTGAACACTGAAGCTTTCTTT
CASSKGAGLNTEAFF
>.|TRBJ1-3|TRBV30|.
TGTGCCTGGAGTCCAAATGTAAACACCATATATTTT
CAWSPNVNTIYF
>once|TRBJ2-7|TRBV30|.
TGTGCCTGGAGTCCAAACTACGAGCAGTACTTC
CAWSPNYEQYF
>.|TRBJ2-3|TRBV7-3|.
TGTGCCAGCAGTTCCTTACAGGGTACGCAGTATTTT
CASSSLQGTQYF
>.|TRBJ2-5|TRBV10-3|TRBD2
TGTGCCATCAGTGAGCGGGGGGGCCAAGAGACCCAGTACTTC
CAISERGGQETQYF
>.|TRBJ1-1|TRBV6-5|TRBD1
TGTGCCAGCAGTTACGGTGTGTGGGACAGGGGGCAGGAAGCTTTCTTT
CASSYGVWDRGQEAFF
>.|TRBJ2-1|TRBV11-2|.
TGTGCCAGCAGCCAAAGAAGGGGTATCAATGAGCAGTTCTTC
CASSQRRGINEQFF
>.|TRBJ1-1|TRBV5-3|TRBD1
TGTGCCAGAAGCACTAACACGACAGGGGACACTGAAGCTTTCTTT
CARSTNTTGDTEAFF
>.|TRBJ1-5|TRBV9|.
TGTGCCAGCAGCGTTGGGGGGGGCAATCAGCCCCAGCATTTT
CASSVGGGNQPQHF
>.|TRBJ2-7|TRBV7-2|TRBD2
TGTGCCAGCAGCTTAAACCCGGGGGGCTACGAGCAGTACTTC
CASSLNPGGYEQYF
>.|TRBJ2-7|TRBV15|TRBD1
TGTGCCACCAGCAGAGGCGGACAGGAGTACGAGCAGTACTTC
CATSRGGQEYEQYF
>.|TRBJ2-3|TRBV9|TRBD2
TGTGCCAGCAGCGTAGGACTAGCGGGGGGGCACACAGATACGCAGTATTTT
CASSVGLAGGHTDTQYF
>.|TRBJ2-7|TRBV5-4|TRBD2
TGTGCCAGCAGCGGAAGCGGGGGCCTGGACTACGAGCAGTACTTC
CASSGSGGLDYEQYF
>.|TRBJ1-5|TRBV7-8|.
TGTGCCAGCAGCTGGGCAGGGAACAATCAGCCCCAGCATTTT
CASSWAGNNQPQHF
>.|TRBJ1-1|TRBV19|.
TGTGCCAGTACCGACAGGATGAACACTGAAGCTTTCTTT
CASTDRMNTEAFF
>.|TRBJ2-3|TRBV2|TRBD2
TGTGCCAGCAGTGAAGGGGGGGGAGATACGCAGTATTTT
CASSEGGGDTQYF
>.|TRBJ2-3|TRBV5-6|TRBD1
TGTGCCAGCAGCTCCACCGCTAGGGGGCGCGTAGATACGCAGTATTTT
CASSSTARGRVDTQYF
>.|TRBJ1-2|TRBV30|.
TGTGCCTGGAGTTCTGTCAGGGACTCCGGCTACACCTTC
CAWSSVRDSGYTF
>once|TRBJ2-7|TRBV7-3|TRBD1
TGTGCCAGCAGCCCCAGGACAGGGTCCCACGAGCAGTACTTC
CASSPRTGSHEQYF
>.|TRBJ2-3|TRBV5-4|.
TGTGCCAGCAGCTTGGCCCAGGGGACAGATACGCAGTATTTT
CASSLAQGTDTQYF
>.|TRBJ2-5|TRBV9|TRBD1
TGTGCCAGCAGCGCTACCACAGGGGTGGAGACCCAGTACTTC
CASSATTGVETQYF
>.|TRBJ2-2|TRBV9|.
TGTGCCAGCAGCCCCCGACAAGCCACCGGGGAGCTGTTTTTT
CASSPRQATGELFF
>.|TRBJ2-7|TRBV7-2|TRBD1
TGTGCCAGCAGCTTAGCCCCTAGCTGGCAGGGGGCTCGCTACGAGCAGTACTTC
CASSLAPSWQGARYEQYF
>.|TRBJ1-1|TRBV5-4|TRBD1
TGTGCCAGCAGGCTGGGGATGACAGGGGGTATGGCTTTCTTT
CASRLGMTGGMAFF
>.|TRBJ2-1|TRBV19|TRBD2
TGTGCCAGTAGTCTCGCAACCGGGACTAGAGACGAGCAGTTCTTC
CASSLATGTRDEQFF
>.|TRBJ2-2|TRBV4-1|TRBD1
TGCGCCAGCAGCCAAGAGGACAGGGGGATCGAGCTGTTTTTT
CASSQEDRGIELFF
>.|TRBJ2-5|TRBV7-4|TRBD2
TGTGCCAGCAGCATCTCGAACAGGACCGGACTAGCGGGAAGAGAGACCCAGTACTTC
CASSISNRTGLAGRETQYF
>.|TRBJ1-2|TRBV7-9|TRBD1
TGTGCCAGCAGCTTATCCGGGACAGGCCCCTATGGCTACACCTTC
CASSLSGTGPYGYTF
>.|TRBJ2-1|TRBV4-2|TRBD2
TGTGCCAGCAGATTCCTAGCGGGGGCTTACAATGAGCAGTTCTTC
CASRFLAGAYNEQFF
>.|TRBJ2-3|TRBV7-2|.
TGTGCCAGCAGCTTGGCCTCACTAGGAGCGGATACGCAGTATTTT
CASSLASLGADTQYF
>.|TRBJ2-1|TRBV9|.
TGTGCCAGCAGCCTTAGCGTTTCGGCGTGGTATGAGCAGTTCTTC
CASSLSVSAWYEQFF
>.|TRBJ1-5|TRBV19|.
TGTGCCAGTAGTATGACACAGCATAGCAATCAGCCCCAGCATTTT
CASSMTQHSNQPQHF
>.|TRBJ2-5|TRBV4-2|TRBD2
TGTGCCAGCAGCCCTTCTAGCGGGGAGACCCAGTACTTC
CASSPSSGETQYF
>.|TRBJ2-7|TRBV15|.
TGTGCCACCAGCAGAGATCCGGGGACCTACGAGCAGTACTTC
CATSRDPGTYEQYF
>.|TRBJ1-2|TRBV2|TRBD1
TGTGCCAGGGGACAGGGGTATGGCTACACCTTC
CARGQGYGYTF
>.|TRBJ2-7|TRBV7-6|.
TGTGCCAGCAGCTTAGGAGACGAGCAGTACTTC
CASSLGDEQYF
>.|TRBJ1-2|TRBV27|.
TGTGCCAGCAGTTCTGCAGGGCGAGAGTCATATGGCTACACCTTC
CASSSAGRESYGYTF
>.|TRBJ1-1|TRBV5-1|TRBD1
TGCGCCAGCAGCTGGGACAGGGTTAGGACTGAAGCTTTCTTT
CASSWDRVRTEAFF
>.|TRBJ2-5|TRBV5-1|TRBD2
TGCGCCAGCAGTTCCGGGACTAGCGGAGAGACCCAGTACTTC
CASSSGTSGETQYF
>.|TRBJ2-2|TRBV25-1|.
TGTGCCAGCAGTGTGACAGTCACCGGGGAGCTGTTTTTT
CASSVTVTGELFF
>.|TRBJ2-5|TRBV14|.
TGTGCCAGCAGCGCTAGGACATCCCGGGAGACCCAGTACTTC
CASSARTSRETQYF
>.|TRBJ2-1|TRBV5-1|TRBD1
TGCGCCAGCTCCTCTCGTCGGACAGGGGCGATGAATGAGCAGTTCTTC
CASSSRRTGAMNEQFF
>.|TRBJ1-5|TRBV7-8|TRBD1
TGTGCCAGCAGCTTAGGACCACAGGGGAGCAATCAGCCCCAGCATTTT
CASSLGPQGSNQPQHF
>.|TRBJ1-2|TRBV30|.
TGTGCCTGGAGTGTCTGGGGAGGGGGGAGTGGCTACACCTTC
CAWSVWGGGSGYTF
>.|TRBJ1-2|TRBV6-4|TRBD1
TGTGCCAGCAGTGCCTCTACGACAGGGGGCTACTATGGCTACACCTTC
CASSASTTGGYYGYTF
>.|TRBJ1-5|TRBV7-9|TRBD1
TGTGCCAGCAGCACCGGGACAGATAGCAATCAGCCCCAGCATTTT
CASSTGTDSNQPQHF
>many|TRBJ2-1|TRBV4-2|TRBD2
TGTGCCAGCAGCCAAGGGACGGGGGGATACAATGAGCAGTTCTTC
CASSQGTGGYNEQFF
>.|TRBJ1-4|TRBV7-8|.
TGTGCCAGCAGCCGGGTGGAGGAGACAGGAGGCGAAAAACTGTTTTTT
CASSRVEETGGEKLFF
>.|TRBJ2-3|TRBV4-1|.
TGCGCCAGCAGCCCCGGACTAAACACAGATACGCAGTATTTT
CASSPGLNTDTQYF
>.|TRBJ1-5|TRBV19|.
TGTGCCAGTAGTAAGGATACCGGGCAGCCCCAGCATTTT
CASSKDTGQPQHF